These 23 T cell receptor beta chains share one sample of origin, sequenced in a study of CD8+ T cells in alopecia areata. cDNA serving as the sequencing template came from extracted, reverse transcribed RNA. The protocol was immunoSEQ multiplex PCR, while the TCRdb copy is restricted to in-frame clones and leaves out a portion. The profile covers 180,000 or so clones, with less than 75% appearing a single time and 11% taken by the ten largest. Sequenced here: CD8+ T cells sorted from blood, sampled at week 0. The origin of the receptors is a human donor with alopecia areata.

The chain links TRBV23-1 to TRBJ1-2; TRBD1 matches at 9 bases. TRBV23-1 is treated as an ORF (open reading frame) with a function not yet certain. The CDR3 is 15 residues long. The J segment lost 8 bases and the V segment lost 0 bases, leaving 7 bases of the junction unmatched. This chain's CDR3 is CASSQSGTGIGGYTF. The CDR3 DNA reads as TGCGCCAGCAGTCAATCCGGGACAGGGATAGGAGGCTACACCTTC.

Only one count was recorded for this clone. The chain couples TRBV5-1 to TRBJ1-2; D not resolved. CDR3 length equals 15 residues. Per germline, CDR1 SGHRS and CDR2 YFSETQ. The V and J ends lost 0 bases and 0 bases respectively, with 9 bases between them. The CDR3 sequence is CASSLALGTNYGYTF. CDR3 DNA sequence: TGCGCCAGCAGCTTGGCGTTAGGGACTAACTATGGCTACACCTTC. Filled out from reference TRBV5-1 and TRBJ1-2, the complete variable domain reads KAGVTQTPRYLIKTRGQQVTLSCSPISGHRSVSWYQQTPGQGLQFLFEYFSETQRNKGNFPGRFSGRQFSNSRSEMNVSTLELGDSALYLCASSLALGTNYGYTFGSGTRLTVV.

The chain has TRBV29-1 and TRBJ1-2; unclear D gene. The V gene's germline CDR1 is SQVTM and CDR2 ANQGSEA. The V end lost 2 bases, the J end lost 5 bases, and 15 bases lay between the germline ends. The CDR3 is made up of 14 amino acids. The CDR3 sequence is CSVETSSPEYGYTF. CDR3 DNA: TGCAGCGTTGAAACGTCCTCGCCTGAGTATGGCTACACCTTC.

This chain joins TRBV27 and TRBJ1-5; unclear D gene. The V end lost 3 bases, the J end lost 7 bases, and 13 bases lay between the germline ends. This CDR3 is 14 amino acids long. CDR1 is MNHEY, CDR2 SMNVEV, per germline (reference sequence). The CDR3 DNA reads as TGTGCCAGCAGTTTGTCCCATCAAGGGCAGCCCCAGCATTTT. Amino acid sequence: CASSLSHQGQPQHF.

CDR3 DNA: TGTGCCAGCAGTGAGGGCAGGGGAGTAGATACGCAGTATTTT. Protein product: CASSEGRGVDTQYF. The V gene is TRBV25-1, the J gene TRBJ2-3; possible D gene TRBD1, 6 bases. This CDR3 contains 14 residues. CDR1 is MGHDK and CDR2 is SYGVNS in the germline V gene. The ends were cut back, 3 bases at V and 5 bases at J, with 12 bases in the middle.

There are a few counts of this clone. This sequence joins TRBV15 and TRBJ2-7; D is unresolved. CDR1 LNHNV and CDR2 YYDKDF come from the germline V gene (reference sequence). V was trimmed by 5 bases and J by 4 bases, leaving 9 bases between them. This CDR3 region has 12 residues. CDR3 loop: CATSLVGYEQYF. CDR3 DNA: TGTGCCACCAGCCTCGTGGGATACGAGCAGTACTTC.

This clone has ten or more counts. Additional DNA sequences in this sample encode the identical CDR3. The chain combines TRBV5-1 with TRBJ2-1; D is ambiguous. Between the trimmed V and J ends, which lost 0 bases and 6 bases, there was a span of 1 base. The CDR3 runs to 11 residues. Germline assignment: CDR1 SGHRS and CDR2 YFSETQ. CDR3 nucleotide sequence: TGCGCCAGCAGCTTGGGCAATGAGCAGTTCTTC. This translates into CASSLGNEQFF.

The chain carries TRBV4-2 and TRBJ2-5, with D tentatively TRBD1 or TRBD2 (5 bases each). This CDR3 comprises 15 residues. The V and J ends lost 4 bases and 2 bases respectively, with 14 bases between them. Germline CDR1 reads LGHNA; CDR2 reads YNFKEQ. Here the CDR3 DNA reads TGTGCCAGCAGCCCCTCCCGGGACGAACAAGAGACCCAGTACTTC. Protein sequence: CASSPSRDEQETQYF.

The gene calls are TRBV7-6 and TRBJ2-1, with 8 bases that match TRBD2. Unmatched junction bases numbered 7, after V lost 3 bases and J lost 9 bases. This CDR3 comprises 14 residues. CDR1 SGHVS and CDR2 FNYEAQ come from the germline V gene. CDR3 amino acids: CASSLAGGLSEQFF. In nucleotides, the CDR3 is TGTGCCAGCAGCTTGGCGGGGGGCCTTAGTGAGCAGTTCTTC. Using reference TRBV7-6 and TRBJ2-1 for the parts outside the CDR3, the full variable domain is GAGVSQSPRYKVTKRGQDVALRCDPISGHVSLYWYRQALGQGPEFLTYFNYEAQQDKSGLPNDRFSAERPEGSISTLTIQRTEQRDSAMYRCASSLAGGLSEQFFGPGTRLTVL.

The chain couples TRBV5-1 to TRBJ2-7; 13 nucleotides align to TRBD2. V lost 3 bases and J lost 0; bases outside the gene matches: 3. Germline V gene sequence: CDR1 SGHRS, CDR2 YFSETQ. The CDR3 has 16 amino acids. CDR3: CASSSGTSGVSYEQYF. In DNA, the CDR3 is TGCGCCAGCAGCTCGGGGACTAGCGGGGTCTCCTACGAGCAGTACTTC.

Only a few counts were recorded for this clone. The chain combines TRBV29-1 with TRBJ1-2, with D hard to call. Trimming took 3 bases from V and 4 from J, leaving 15 bases between them. Germline V lookup: CDR1 SQVTM, CDR2 ANQGSEA. This CDR3 has 14 residues. CDR3 sequence (DNA): TGCAGCGTTGACCCGGGGAGGTCGGTCTATGGCTACACCTTC. Its translation is CSVDPGRSVYGYTF.

The CDR3 DNA is TGCGCCAGCAGCCAAGATTCGGGACAGAACATCAATCAGCCCCAGCATTTT. Its protein is CASSQDSGQNINQPQHF. The chain combines TRBV4-1 with TRBJ1-5; 7 positions agree with TRBD1. CDR1 is MGHRA and CDR2 is YSYEKL in the germline V gene. The junction had 8 bases not matched to a gene; V was cut back by 0 bases and J by 3 bases. There are 17 residues in the CDR3.

This clone has only a few counts. This chain joins TRBV4-1 and TRBJ1-5; D may be TRBD1 (6 bases). The V and J ends lost 2 bases and 7 bases respectively, with 15 bases between them. The germline CDR1 and CDR2 sequences are MGHRA and YSYEKL. CDR3 length: 15 residues. The CDR3 reads CASSQLQGAGQPQHF. DNA for the CDR3: TGCGCCAGCAGCCAACTACAGGGCGCCGGGCAGCCCCAGCATTTT.

The chain joins TRBV5-1 to TRBJ1-1; D not certain. CDR3 length equals 14 residues. In germline, CDR1 is SGHRS, CDR2 YFSETQ. V lost 2 bases and J 0 bases, leaving 8 bases between the germline ends. CDR3 coding DNA: TGCGCCAGCAGCTTTCGTGATTTGAACACTGAAGCTTTCTTT. Protein: CASSFRDLNTEAFF.

V and J are TRBV23-1 and TRBJ1-4, with TRBD1 matching 7 bases. TRBV23-1 is given ORF status, its function remaining uncertain. The CDR3 totals 13 residues. V was clipped by 9 bases and J by 3 bases; unmatched bases: 4. CDR3: CASATGANEKLFF. For the CDR3, the DNA is TGCGCCAGTGCCACAGGGGCTAATGAAAAACTGTTTTTT.

V and J are TRBV7-8 and TRBJ1-5; TRBD1 aligns across 7 bases. The CDR3 extends over 15 amino acids. With V trimmed by 5 bases and J by 3 bases, 7 bases remained unmatched. In germline, CDR1 is SGHVS, CDR2 FQNEAQ. CDR3 loop: CASSGGKGANQPQHF. CDR3 coding DNA: TGTGCCAGCAGCGGGGGCAAGGGGGCCAATCAGCCCCAGCATTTT.

The chain is built from TRBV11-2 and TRBJ2-1; D unresolved. Trimming stripped 5 bases from V and 6 bases from J, with 8 bases between. This CDR3 contains 12 residues. CDR1 and CDR2 from the germline V gene are SGHAT and FQNNGV. The CDR3: CASSPPGNEQFF. CDR3 coding DNA: TGTGCCAGCAGCCCCCCGGGCAATGAGCAGTTCTTC.

This clone is medium-sized. This sequence joins TRBV5-6 and TRBJ2-7, with 8 bases fitting TRBD1. CDR1 and CDR2 (germline): SGHDT, YYEEEE. The CDR3 extends over 15 amino acids. Germline trimming cut 0 bases from V and 4 bases from J; bases unmatched to any gene: 6. The CDR3 is CASSLGPGTGYEQYF. DNA of the CDR3: TGTGCCAGCAGCTTGGGTCCCGGGACAGGATACGAGCAGTACTTC.

The chain couples TRBV10-3 to TRBJ2-3, with 9 positions matching TRBD2. Unmatched junction bases numbered 8, after V lost 5 bases and J lost 5 bases. Germline V gene sequence: CDR1 ENHRY, CDR2 SYGVKD. CDR3 length: 15 amino acids. The chain's CDR3 is CAISKRGESIDTQYF. DNA of the CDR3: TGTGCCATCAGTAAGCGGGGGGAGTCTATAGATACGCAGTATTTT.

V gene TRBV5-1 combines with J gene TRBJ2-5, with a tentative D call TRBD1 (5 bases). Trimming removed 3 bases at V and 4 bases at J, with 13 bases between. The CDR3 spans 14 residues. The germline V gene has CDR1 SGHRS and CDR2 YFSETQ. The CDR3 loop reads CASSWPGHPETQYF. As DNA, the CDR3 is TGCGCCAGCAGCTGGCCAGGGCACCCAGAGACCCAGTACTTC.

This clone was picked up a small number of times. The V gene is TRBV2, the J gene TRBJ2-1, with TRBD2 matching over 7 bases. The J segment lost 9 bases and the V segment lost 6 bases, leaving 5 bases of the junction unmatched. The V gene's germline CDR1 is SNHLY and CDR2 FYNNEI. This CDR3 comprises 12 residues. The DNA for the CDR3 is TGTGCCAGCAGGGCGGGACTATCTGAGCAGTTCTTC. As protein: CASRAGLSEQFF.

The CDR3 protein is CSASPNTGELFF. CDR3 bases: TGCAGCGCCTCCCCAAACACCGGGGAGCTGTTTTTT. The V and J genes are TRBV29-1 and TRBJ2-2; D call uncertain. Between the trimmed V and J ends, which lost 7 bases and 2 bases, there was a span of 8 bases. The CDR3 is made up of 12 amino acids. Germline V gene lookup returns CDR1 SQVTM and CDR2 ANQGSEA.

This clone appeared once. The J gene is TRBJ1-1, the V gene TRBV9; a weak D match, TRBD1 (6 bases). The CDR3 length is 15 residues. Trimming took 4 bases from V and 5 from J, leaving 18 bases between them. CDR1 SGDLS and CDR2 YYNGEE come from the germline V gene. CDR3 loop: CASSLGTGARTEAFF. For the CDR3, the DNA is TGTGCCAGCAGCCTAGGGACGGGGGCGCGAACTGAAGCTTTCTTT. Complete variable domain (other parts from reference TRBV9 and TRBJ1-1): DSGVTQTPKHLITATGQRVTLRCSPRSGDLSVYWYQQSLDQGLQFLIQYYNGEERAKGNILERFSAQQFPDLHSELNLSSLELGDSALYFCASSLGTGARTEAFFGQGTRLTVV.